The T cell receptor beta chain under discussion was sequenced for a study of blood T cell repertoires in COVID-19. Study-wide context: Acute and convalescent COVID-19 specimens originated in the United States, Italy and Spain. PBMCs, B-cell-depleted T cells, or T cells were the source of the cDNA or gDNA that made up the material.

Participants came from around 25 US areas, aged roughly 18 to 95 years. The V gene's germline CDR1 is MDHEN and CDR2 SYDVKM. The CDR3 is 13 amino acids. V shed 7 bases and J 12 bases; nucleotides not matched to a gene: 13. As handled by the study authors: Using reference gene primer amplification, nucleated cell counts were estimated. Here immunoSEQ multiplex PCR was the method, and the copy in TCRdb shows in-frame clones only, minus some. V, J and clone size derive from that table, while D and trimming were established from the DNA sequence. The repertoire holds 300,000 to 450,000 clones, 87% seen once, with around 1.9% in the top ten.

The clonotype originates from a man in his forties or fifties in a cohort exposed to, infected with or recovered from COVID-19 (not recorded which). The sequenced sample was PBMCs or T cells enriched from blood (not recorded which). V gene TRBV28 combines with J gene TRBJ2-7; the match to TRBD1 covers 9 bases. The CDR3 nucleotides are TGTGCCAGCACCGGGACAGGGAGATCCCTCCCGTACTTC. Residues: CASTGTGRSLPYF.